This T cell receptor (beta chain) came from a study of shared clonotypes between healthy human individuals. Free of recent acute infections or vaccinations, the donors were healthy HIV-negative adults. Findings and limits, study-wide: The sole specimen, blood, was sampled, and tissue repertoires likely differ. Shared clonotypes across all four donors exceeded non-shared ones in generation probability.

V lost 2 bases, J lost 4 bases, and 6 bases lay in between. CDR1 and CDR2 (germline): MDHEN, SYDVKM. The CDR3 spans 13 residues. This clone was seen a few times. Its antigen is unknown. Genomic DNA of every subset was divided equally among multiple immunoSEQ plates. Measured with immunoSEQ multiplex PCR; TCRdb has only the in-frame clones, and not every one. The table includes nearly 750,000 clones, roughly 72% detected once. This sequence joins TRBV28 and TRBJ1-5; D unresolved. The sequence was collected from a woman aged 25 to 45 in good health. Sequenced material: memory CD4+ T cells sorted from blood. Documented subset: CD45RA-negative fraction. Here the CDR3 reads CASSLPENQPQHF. The DNA for the CDR3 is TGTGCCAGCAGTTTACCAGAGAATCAGCCCCAGCATTTT.